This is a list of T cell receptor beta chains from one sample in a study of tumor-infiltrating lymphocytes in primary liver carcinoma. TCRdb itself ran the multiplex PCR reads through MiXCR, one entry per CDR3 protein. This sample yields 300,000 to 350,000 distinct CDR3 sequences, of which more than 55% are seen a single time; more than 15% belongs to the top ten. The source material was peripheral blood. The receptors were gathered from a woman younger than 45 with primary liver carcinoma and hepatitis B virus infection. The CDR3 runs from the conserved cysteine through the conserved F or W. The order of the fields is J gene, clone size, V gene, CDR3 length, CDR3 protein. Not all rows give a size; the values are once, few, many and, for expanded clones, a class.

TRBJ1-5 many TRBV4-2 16 CASSRETGVSNQPQHF
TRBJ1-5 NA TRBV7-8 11 CASSLAGPQHF
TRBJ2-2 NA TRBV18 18 CASSPRLAGGPSTGELFF
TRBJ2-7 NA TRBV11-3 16 CASSSSLDGQSYEQYF
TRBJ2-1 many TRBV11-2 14 CASSLAGVIIEQFF
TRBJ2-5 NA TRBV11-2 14 CASSSDRVQETRYF
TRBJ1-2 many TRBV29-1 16 CSAFRDTSGANYGYTF
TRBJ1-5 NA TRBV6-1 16 CASSLYGAALNQPQHF
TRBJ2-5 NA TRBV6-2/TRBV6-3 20 CASSTTVTSGSHGEKETQYF
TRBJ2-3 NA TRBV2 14 CARKKQGITDTQYF
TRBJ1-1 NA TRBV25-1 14 CASSLGGISTEAFF
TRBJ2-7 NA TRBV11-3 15 CASSFWQGPIYEQYF
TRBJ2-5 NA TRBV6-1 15 CASSEYQGAGETQYF
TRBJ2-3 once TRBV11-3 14 CASSIDWQSLTQYF
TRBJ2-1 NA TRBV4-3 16 CASSRDAGSSYSEQLF
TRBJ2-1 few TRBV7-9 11 CASSLVGEAIF
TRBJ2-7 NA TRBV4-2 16 CAGIREGQGTSYEQYF
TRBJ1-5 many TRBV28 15 CASSFRRGQNQPQHF
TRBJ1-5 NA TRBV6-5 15 CASGVQKGTNQPQHF
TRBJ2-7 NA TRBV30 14 CARSGGGTKYEQHF
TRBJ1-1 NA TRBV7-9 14 CASSRKTGGTEAFF
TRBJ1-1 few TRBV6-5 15 CASSYSRTGLAEAFF
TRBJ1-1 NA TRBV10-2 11 CASSEWSAAFF
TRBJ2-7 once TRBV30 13 CAWSQGRVYEQYF
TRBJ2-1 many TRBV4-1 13 CASSQTGNNEQFF
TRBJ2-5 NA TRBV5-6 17 CASSLGVLVGDRETQYF
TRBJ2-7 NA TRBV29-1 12 CSGGYSAYEQYF
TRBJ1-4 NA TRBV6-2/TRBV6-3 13 CASSCAGFEKLFF
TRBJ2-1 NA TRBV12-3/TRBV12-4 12 CASNFGGHEQFF
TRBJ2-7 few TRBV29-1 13 CSASDSLTVKQYF
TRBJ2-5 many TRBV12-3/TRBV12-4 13 CASSLGRKETQYF
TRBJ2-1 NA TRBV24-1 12 CATSFGASEQFF
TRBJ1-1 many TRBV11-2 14 CASSHTGAYTEAFF
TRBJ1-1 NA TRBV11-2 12 CANRLNLPEAFF
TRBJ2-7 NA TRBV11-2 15 CVSSLAGTSGLLAYF
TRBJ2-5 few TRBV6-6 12 CASSEPKETQYF
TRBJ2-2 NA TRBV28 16 CASSPWDRVLTGGLFF
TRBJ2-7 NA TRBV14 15 CASSQGRRTLYEQYF
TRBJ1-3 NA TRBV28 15 CASSLYPSTGNTIYF
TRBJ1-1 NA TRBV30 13 CAWSVQEYTEAFF
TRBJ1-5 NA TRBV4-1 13 CASSRYIGQPQHF
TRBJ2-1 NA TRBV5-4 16 CASSLGRDSPYNEQFF
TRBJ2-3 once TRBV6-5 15 CASSFLGGSTDTLYF
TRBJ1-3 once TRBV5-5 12 CASSKDENTIYF
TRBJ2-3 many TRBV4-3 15 CASSQGQGNTDTQYF
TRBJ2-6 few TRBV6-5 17 CASSYSGQGSGANVLTF
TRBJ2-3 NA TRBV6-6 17 CASSYARTGRTSDTRYF
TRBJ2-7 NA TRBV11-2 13 CASSFLVTYEQRF
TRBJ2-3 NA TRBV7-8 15 CASSAQGRDTDTQYF
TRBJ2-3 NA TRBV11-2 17 CASRLTPWGDVKDTQYF
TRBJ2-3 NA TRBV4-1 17 CASSQGVSGRSTDTQYF
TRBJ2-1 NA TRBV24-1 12 CATSAPGGEQFF
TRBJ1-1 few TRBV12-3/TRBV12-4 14 CASSLGPRDTEAFF
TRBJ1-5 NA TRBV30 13 CAWGTGLGQPQHF